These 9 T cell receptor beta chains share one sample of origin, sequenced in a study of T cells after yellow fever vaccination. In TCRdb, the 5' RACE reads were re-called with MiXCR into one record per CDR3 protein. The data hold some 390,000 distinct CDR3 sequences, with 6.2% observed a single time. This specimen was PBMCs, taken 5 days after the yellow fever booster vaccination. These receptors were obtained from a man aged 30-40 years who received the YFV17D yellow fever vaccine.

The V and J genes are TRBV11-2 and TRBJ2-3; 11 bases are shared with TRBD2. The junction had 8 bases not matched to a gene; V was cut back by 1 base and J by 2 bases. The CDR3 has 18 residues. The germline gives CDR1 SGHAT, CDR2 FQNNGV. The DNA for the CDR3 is TGTGCCAGCAGCTTAGTTAGTCTAGCGGGAGGACACACAGATACGCAGTATTTT. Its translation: CASSLVSLAGGHTDTQYF.

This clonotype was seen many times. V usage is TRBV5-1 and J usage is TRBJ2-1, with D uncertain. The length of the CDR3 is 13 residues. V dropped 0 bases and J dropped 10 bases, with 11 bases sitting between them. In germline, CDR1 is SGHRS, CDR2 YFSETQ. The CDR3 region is CASSLATPREQFF. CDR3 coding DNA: TGCGCCAGCAGCTTGGCCACGCCGCGGGAGCAGTTCTTC.

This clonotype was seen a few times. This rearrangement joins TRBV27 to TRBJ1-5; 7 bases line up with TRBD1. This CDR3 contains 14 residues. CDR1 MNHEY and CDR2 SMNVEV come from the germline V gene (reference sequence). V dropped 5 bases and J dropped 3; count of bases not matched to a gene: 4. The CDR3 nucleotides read TGTGCCAGCAGTCCGACAGGGATCAATCAGCCCCAGCATTTT. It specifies CASSPTGINQPQHF.

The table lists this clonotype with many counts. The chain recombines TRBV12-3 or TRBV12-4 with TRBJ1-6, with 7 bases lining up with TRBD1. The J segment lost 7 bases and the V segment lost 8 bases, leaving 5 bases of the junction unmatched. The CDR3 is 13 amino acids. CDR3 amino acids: CASHRTGNSPLHF. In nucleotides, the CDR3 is TGTGCCAGCCATCGGACAGGAAATTCACCCCTCCACTTT.

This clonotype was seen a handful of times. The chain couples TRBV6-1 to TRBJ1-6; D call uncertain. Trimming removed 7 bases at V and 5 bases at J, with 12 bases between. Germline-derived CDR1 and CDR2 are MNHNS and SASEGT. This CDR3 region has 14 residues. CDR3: CASNPSGDNSPLHF. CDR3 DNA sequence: TGTGCCAGCAACCCCTCTGGGGATAATTCACCCCTCCACTTT.

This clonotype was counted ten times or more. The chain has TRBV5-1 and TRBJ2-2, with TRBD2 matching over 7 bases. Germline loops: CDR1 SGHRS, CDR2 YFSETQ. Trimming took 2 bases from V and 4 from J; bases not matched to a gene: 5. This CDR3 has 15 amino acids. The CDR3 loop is CASSFGTTGTGELFF. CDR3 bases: TGCGCCAGCAGCTTTGGGACTACGGGCACCGGGGAGCTGTTTTTT.

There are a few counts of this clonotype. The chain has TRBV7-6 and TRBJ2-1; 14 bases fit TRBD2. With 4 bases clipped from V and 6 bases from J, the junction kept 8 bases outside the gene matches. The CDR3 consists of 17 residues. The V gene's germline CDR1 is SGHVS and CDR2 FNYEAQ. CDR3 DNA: TGTGCCAGCAGCTATCCGGGACTAGCGGGAGTCGCCAATGAGCAGTTCTTC. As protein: CASSYPGLAGVANEQFF.

The CDR3 is CASTGGGGPYEQYF. The CDR3 nucleotides read TGTGCCAGCACCGGGGGAGGGGGCCCCTACGAGCAGTACTTC. The chain is built from TRBV7-8 and TRBJ2-7; D tentatively fits TRBD1 or TRBD2 (7 bases each). Germline V lookup: CDR1 SGHVS, CDR2 FQNEAQ. CDR3 length: 14 amino acids. V was cut by 7 bases and J by 2 bases, with 15 bases left in between.

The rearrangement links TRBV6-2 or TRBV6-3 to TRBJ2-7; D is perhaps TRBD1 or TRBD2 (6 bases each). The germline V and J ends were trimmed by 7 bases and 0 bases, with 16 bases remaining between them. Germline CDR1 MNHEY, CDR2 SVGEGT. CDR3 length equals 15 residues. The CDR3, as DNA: TGTGCCAGCAAGGGGGGAGCGAGTGTCTCCTACGAGCAGTACTTC. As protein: CASKGGASVSYEQYF.